The rows below give T cell receptor beta chains drawn from one sample of a study of shared clonotypes between healthy human individuals. Repertoires were generated with immunoSEQ multiplex PCR, while TCRdb's copy carries only in-frame clones and drops some. The repertoire holds some 1 million clones, with under 80% as singletons. Sequenced sample: memory CD4+ T cells sorted from blood. The origin of the receptors is a man younger than 35 in good health. Each CDR3 is given with its conserved first and last residue. A D gene is named only where the DNA matches it firmly. The size field is filled for only some rows; it gives once, few, many or a size class.

cdr3_nt cdr3_aa j_call v_call clone_size d_call
TGTGCCATCAAGGCGGGAGGGCCCAGTCCCTACGAGCAGTACTTC CAIKAGGPSPYEQYF TRBJ2-7 TRBV10-3 - TRBD2
TGTGCCAGCAGCTTGGGATCTAGCGAGCAGTTCTTC CASSLGSSEQFF TRBJ2-1 TRBV5-4 - -
TGTGCCAGCAGCTTCGGACTAATGAACACTGAAGCTTTCTTT CASSFGLMNTEAFF TRBJ1-1 TRBV9 few -
TGTGCCAGCAGCGGGAACAGGGAGGACCAGCCCCAGCATTTT CASSGNREDQPQHF TRBJ1-5 TRBV7-9 few -
TGTGCCAGCAGGCCCGAGGGTGACCGCAATCAGCCCCAGCATTTT CASRPEGDRNQPQHF TRBJ1-5 TRBV6-5 - -
TGTGCCAGCAGCCTCCTGGGGACAGGGAATGAAAAACTGTTTTTT CASSLLGTGNEKLFF TRBJ1-4 TRBV5-5 few TRBD1
TGTGCCAGCAGGCGGGGGGCTAGCACAGATACGCAGTATTTT CASRRGASTDTQYF TRBJ2-3 TRBV6-6 - TRBD2
TGTGCCAGTTCAGGGACTGGGGCCAACGTCCTGACTTTC CASSGTGANVLTF TRBJ2-6 TRBV25-1 - -
TGTGCCAGCAGCTCCCAGGGGCTAGCGGGGGGACGGGGGATACTAGAGACCCAGTACTTC CASSSQGLAGGRGILETQYF TRBJ2-5 TRBV5-4 - TRBD2
TGTGCCAGCAGCCTCCACCCCTACGAGCAGTACTTC CASSLHPYEQYF TRBJ2-7 TRBV7-2 - -
TGTGCCTGGCAACAGGGGAAGGTGGAGACCCAGTACTTC CAWQQGKVETQYF TRBJ2-5 TRBV30 once TRBD1
TGTGCCACTCAAAAAGGGGGCGGCCTCGAGCAGTACTTC CATQKGGGLEQYF TRBJ2-7 TRBV15 once TRBD1
TGTGCCAGTAGTGGACAGGGGGCTGGGGCCAACGTCCTGACTTTC CASSGQGAGANVLTF TRBJ2-6 TRBV19 - TRBD1
TGCGCCAGCAGCTTGGTCGGACAAGAGAACACTGAAGCTTTCTTT CASSLVGQENTEAFF TRBJ1-1 TRBV5-1 - -
TGCGCCAGCAGCACAGGAGTTAACTATGGCTACACCTTC CASSTGVNYGYTF TRBJ1-2 TRBV5-1 - -
TGTGCCAGCAGCTTCGGGGCACAGGGGGCCTTCCAAGAGACCCAGTACTTC CASSFGAQGAFQETQYF TRBJ2-5 TRBV11-2 - TRBD1
TGCGCCAGCAGCCCGCGCGGTAGCACAGATACGCAGTATTTT CASSPRGSTDTQYF TRBJ2-3 TRBV5-1 - -
TGCGCCAGCAGTGCTGGCGGTACCTACAATGAGCAGTTCTTC CASSAGGTYNEQFF TRBJ2-1 TRBV10-1 - -
TGTGCCAGCAGGCCGTGGGGCACGCAAGGGCCGGGGTCACCCCTCCACTTT CASRPWGTQGPGSPLHF TRBJ1-6 TRBV2 - -
TGTGCCAGCTCAGGTAGCTCCTACGAGCAGTACTTC CASSGSSYEQYF TRBJ2-7 TRBV18 - -
TGTGCCAGCGGAGTGGGAGGGCGGGGTACGCAGTATTTT CASGVGGRGTQYF TRBJ2-3 TRBV2 - TRBD2
TGTGCCAGCAGTCACCGGACAGGTGACTACAATGAGCAGTTCTTC CASSHRTGDYNEQFF TRBJ2-1 TRBV2 - TRBD1